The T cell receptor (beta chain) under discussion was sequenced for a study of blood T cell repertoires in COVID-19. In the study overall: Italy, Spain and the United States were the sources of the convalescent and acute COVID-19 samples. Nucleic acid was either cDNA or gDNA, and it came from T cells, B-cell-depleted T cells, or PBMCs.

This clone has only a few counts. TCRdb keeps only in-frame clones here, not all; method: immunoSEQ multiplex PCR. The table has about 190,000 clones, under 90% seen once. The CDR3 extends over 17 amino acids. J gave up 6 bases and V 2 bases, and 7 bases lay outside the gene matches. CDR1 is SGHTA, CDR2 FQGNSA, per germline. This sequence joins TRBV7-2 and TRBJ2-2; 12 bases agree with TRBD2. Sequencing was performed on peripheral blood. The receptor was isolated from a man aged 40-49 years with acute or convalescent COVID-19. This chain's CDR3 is CASSLILAGGYPGELFF. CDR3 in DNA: TGTGCCAGCAGCTTAATCCTAGCGGGGGGGTACCCCGGGGAGCTGTTTTTT.